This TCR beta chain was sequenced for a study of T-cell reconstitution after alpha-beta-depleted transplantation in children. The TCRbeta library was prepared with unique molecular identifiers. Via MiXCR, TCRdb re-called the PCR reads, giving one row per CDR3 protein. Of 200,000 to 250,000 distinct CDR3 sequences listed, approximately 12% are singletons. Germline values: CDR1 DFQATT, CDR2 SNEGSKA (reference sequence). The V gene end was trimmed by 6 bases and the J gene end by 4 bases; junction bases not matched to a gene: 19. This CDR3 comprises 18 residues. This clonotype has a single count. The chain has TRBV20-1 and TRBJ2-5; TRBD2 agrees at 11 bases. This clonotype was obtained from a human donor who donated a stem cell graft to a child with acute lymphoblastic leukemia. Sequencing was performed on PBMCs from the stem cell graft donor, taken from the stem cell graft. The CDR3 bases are TGCAGTGCAGATACTAGCGGGAGAGGGGGGGGGGCTCGAGAGACCCAGTACTTC. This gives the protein CSADTSGRGGGARETQYF.